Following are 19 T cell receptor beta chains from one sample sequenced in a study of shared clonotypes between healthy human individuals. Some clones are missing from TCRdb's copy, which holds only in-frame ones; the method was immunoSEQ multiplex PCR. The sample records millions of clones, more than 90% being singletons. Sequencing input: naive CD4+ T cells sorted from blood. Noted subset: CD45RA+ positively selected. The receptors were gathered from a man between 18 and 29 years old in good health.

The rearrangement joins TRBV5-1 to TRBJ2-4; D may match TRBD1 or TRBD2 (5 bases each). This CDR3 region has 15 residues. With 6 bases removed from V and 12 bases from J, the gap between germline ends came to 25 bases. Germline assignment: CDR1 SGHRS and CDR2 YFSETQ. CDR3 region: CASTEYPGPEQTQYF. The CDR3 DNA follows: TGCGCCAGCACCGAATACCCGGGACCTGAACAAACTCAGTACTTC. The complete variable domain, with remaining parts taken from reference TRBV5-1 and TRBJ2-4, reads KAGVTQTPRYLIKTRGQQVTLSCSPISGHRSVSWYQQTPGQGLQFLFEYFSETQRNKGNFPGRFSGRQFSNSRSEMNVSTLELGDSALYLCASTEYPGPEQTQYFGAGTRLSVL.

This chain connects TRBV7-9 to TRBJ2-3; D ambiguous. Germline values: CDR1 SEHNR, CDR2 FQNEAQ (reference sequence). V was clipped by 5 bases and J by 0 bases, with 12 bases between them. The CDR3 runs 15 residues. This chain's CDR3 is CASSPHRKSTDTQYF. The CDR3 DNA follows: TGTGCCAGCAGCCCCCACAGAAAAAGCACAGATACGCAGTATTTT.

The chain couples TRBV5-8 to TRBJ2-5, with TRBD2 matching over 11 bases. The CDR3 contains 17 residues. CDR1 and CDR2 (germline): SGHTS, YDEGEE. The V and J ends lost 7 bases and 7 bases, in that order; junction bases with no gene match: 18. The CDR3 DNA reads TGTGCCAGCTCGAGTAGCGGGAGGGCCGACGGGAGCGGGACCCAGTACTTC. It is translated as CASSSSGRADGSGTQYF.

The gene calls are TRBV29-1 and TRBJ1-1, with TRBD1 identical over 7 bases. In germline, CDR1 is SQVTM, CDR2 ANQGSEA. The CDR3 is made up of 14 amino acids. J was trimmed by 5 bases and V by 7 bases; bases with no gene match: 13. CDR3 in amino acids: CSATRTGDGTEAFF. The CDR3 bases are TGCAGCGCCACGCGAACAGGGGACGGGACTGAAGCTTTCTTT.

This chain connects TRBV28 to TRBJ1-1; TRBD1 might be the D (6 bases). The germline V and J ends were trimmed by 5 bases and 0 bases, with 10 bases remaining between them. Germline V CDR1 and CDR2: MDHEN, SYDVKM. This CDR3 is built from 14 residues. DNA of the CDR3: TGTGCCAGCAGTCGGACAGATATGAACACTGAAGCTTTCTTT. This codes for CASSRTDMNTEAFF.

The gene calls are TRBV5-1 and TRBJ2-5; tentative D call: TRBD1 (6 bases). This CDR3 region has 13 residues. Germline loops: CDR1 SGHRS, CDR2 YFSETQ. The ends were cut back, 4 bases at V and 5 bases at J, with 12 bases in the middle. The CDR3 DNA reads TGCGCCAGCAGCACCCTGGGGGCGGAGACCCAGTACTTC. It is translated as CASSTLGAETQYF. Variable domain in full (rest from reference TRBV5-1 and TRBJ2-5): KAGVTQTPRYLIKTRGQQVTLSCSPISGHRSVSWYQQTPGQGLQFLFEYFSETQRNKGNFPGRFSGRQFSNSRSEMNVSTLELGDSALYLCASSTLGAETQYFGPGTRLLVL.

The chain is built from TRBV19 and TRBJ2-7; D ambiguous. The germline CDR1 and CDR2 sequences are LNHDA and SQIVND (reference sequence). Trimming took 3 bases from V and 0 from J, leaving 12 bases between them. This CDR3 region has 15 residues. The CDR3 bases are TGTGCCAGTAGTATGTTCCTGGGCCGCTCCTACGAGCAGTACTTC. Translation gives CASSMFLGRSYEQYF. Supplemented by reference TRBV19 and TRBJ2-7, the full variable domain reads DGGITQSPKYLFRKEGQNVTLSCEQNLNHDAMYWYRQDPGQGLRLIYYSQIVNDFQKGDIAEGYSVSREKKESFPLTVTSAQKNPTAFYLCASSMFLGRSYEQYFGPGTRLTVT.

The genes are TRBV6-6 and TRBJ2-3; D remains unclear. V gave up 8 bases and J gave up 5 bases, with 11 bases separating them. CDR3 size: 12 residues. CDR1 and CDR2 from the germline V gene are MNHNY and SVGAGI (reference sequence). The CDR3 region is CASGKPRDTQYF. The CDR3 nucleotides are TGTGCCAGCGGAAAACCTAGAGATACGCAGTATTTT.

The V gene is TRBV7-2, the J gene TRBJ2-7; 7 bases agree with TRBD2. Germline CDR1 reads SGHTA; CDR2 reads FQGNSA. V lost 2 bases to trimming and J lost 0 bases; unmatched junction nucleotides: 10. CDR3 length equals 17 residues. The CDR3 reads CASSLRVGRGSSYEQYF. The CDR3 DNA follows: TGTGCCAGCAGCTTAAGGGTGGGGCGGGGGAGCTCCTACGAGCAGTACTTC.

CDR3 protein: CASQTSLVSQPQHF. For the CDR3, the DNA is TGTGCCAGCCAGACATCTCTGGTCAGTCAGCCCCAGCATTTT. The chain uses TRBV6-1 and TRBJ1-5; D not resolved. The CDR3 is 14 amino acids. The germline V and J ends were trimmed by 8 bases and 6 bases, with 17 bases remaining between them. Germline values: CDR1 MNHNS, CDR2 SASEGT.

CDR3 nucleotide sequence: TGTGCCAGCAGCTTAGCAGGCAGGGGCGACTATGGCTACACCTTC. Translating gives CASSLAGRGDYGYTF. This sequence joins TRBV7-2 and TRBJ1-2; D may be TRBD1 (6 bases). The CDR3 extends over 15 amino acids. V lost 0 bases and J lost 3, with 11 bases in between. Germline CDR1 is SGHTA and CDR2 is FQGNSA.

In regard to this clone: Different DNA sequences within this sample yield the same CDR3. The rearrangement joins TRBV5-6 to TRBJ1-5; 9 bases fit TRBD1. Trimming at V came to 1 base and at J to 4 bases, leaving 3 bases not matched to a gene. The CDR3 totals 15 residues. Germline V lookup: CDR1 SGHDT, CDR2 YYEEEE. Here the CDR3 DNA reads TGTGCCAGCAGCTTGTCCGGACAGGGGAATCAGCCCCAGCATTTT. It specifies CASSLSGQGNQPQHF. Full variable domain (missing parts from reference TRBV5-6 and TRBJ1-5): DAGVTQSPTHLIKTRGQQVTLRCSPKSGHDTVSWYQQALGQGPQFIFQYYEEEERQRGNFPDRFSGHQFPNYSSELNVNALLLGDSALYLCASSLSGQGNQPQHFGDGTRLSIL.

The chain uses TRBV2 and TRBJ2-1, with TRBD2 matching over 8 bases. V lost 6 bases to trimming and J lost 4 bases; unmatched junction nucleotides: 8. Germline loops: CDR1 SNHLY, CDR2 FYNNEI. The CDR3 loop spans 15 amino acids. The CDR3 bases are TGTGCCAGCAGGACCTCGCGGGGGGTTTACAATGAGCAGTTCTTC. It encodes CASRTSRGVYNEQFF.

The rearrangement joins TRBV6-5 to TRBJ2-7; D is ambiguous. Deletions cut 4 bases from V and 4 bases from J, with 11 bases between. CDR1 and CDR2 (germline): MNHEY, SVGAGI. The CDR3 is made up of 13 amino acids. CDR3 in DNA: TGTGCCAGCAGTTGGGGTCTGATGTACGAGCAGTACTTC. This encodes CASSWGLMYEQYF.

The CDR3 sequence: CASSPMSGGNQPQHF. CDR3 DNA: TGCGCCAGCAGCCCTATGTCAGGGGGCAATCAGCCCCAGCATTTT. The chain couples TRBV5-1 to TRBJ1-5, with D maybe TRBD1 (6 bases). The germline V gene has CDR1 SGHRS and CDR2 YFSETQ. V gave up 4 bases and J gave up 2 bases, with 13 bases separating them. This CDR3 spans 15 amino acids.

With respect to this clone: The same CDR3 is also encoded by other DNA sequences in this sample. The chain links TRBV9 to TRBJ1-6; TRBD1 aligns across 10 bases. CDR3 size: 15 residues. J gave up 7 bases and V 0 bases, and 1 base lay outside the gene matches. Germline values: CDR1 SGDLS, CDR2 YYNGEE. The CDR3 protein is CASSVGTGGNSPLHF. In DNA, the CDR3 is TGTGCCAGCAGCGTAGGGACAGGGGGGAATTCACCCCTCCACTTT.

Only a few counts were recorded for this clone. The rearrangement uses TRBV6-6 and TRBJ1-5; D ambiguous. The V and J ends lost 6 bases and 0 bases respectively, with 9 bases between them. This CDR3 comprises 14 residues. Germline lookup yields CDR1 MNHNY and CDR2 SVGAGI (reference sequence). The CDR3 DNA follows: TGTGCCAGCAGGCACGACAATAGCAATCAGCCCCAGCATTTT. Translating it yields CASRHDNSNQPQHF.

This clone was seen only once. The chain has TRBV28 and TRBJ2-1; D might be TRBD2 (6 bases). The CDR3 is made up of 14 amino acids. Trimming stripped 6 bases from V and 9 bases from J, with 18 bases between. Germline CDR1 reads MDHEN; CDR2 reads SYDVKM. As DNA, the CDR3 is TGTGCCAGCAGACCTTCGACTAGGACTGGTGAGCAGTTCTTC. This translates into CASRPSTRTGEQFF. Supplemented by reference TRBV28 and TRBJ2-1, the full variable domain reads DVKVTQSSRYLVKRTGEKVFLECVQDMDHENMFWYRQDPGLGLRLIYFSYDVKMKEKGDIPEGYSVSREKKERFSLILESASTNQTSMYLCASRPSTRTGEQFFGPGTRLTVL.

CDR3 DNA: TGTGCCAGCAGCCCTGATGGAACTAAGGGAGAGACCCAGTACTTC. This sequence encodes CASSPDGTKGETQYF. The chain uses TRBV9 and TRBJ2-5; D is uncertain. Trimming took off 4 bases at V and 4 bases at J, with 17 bases between the two ends. This CDR3 comprises 15 residues. Per germline, CDR1 SGDLS and CDR2 YYNGEE.